This TCR beta chain was captured in a study of prognosis after radiotherapy for stage I lung cancer. Across the study: The period between April 2018 and January 2019 saw the enrollment of stage I non-small cell lung cancer patients. Concurrent therapy with stereotactic body radiotherapy was given to no patient. At a biologically effective dose of at least 100 Gy and in 3 to 5 fractions, SBRT was the radiotherapy delivered.

Starting from genomic DNA, TCR beta CDR3 was amplified through two-round multiplex PCR. Primers targeting each individual TRBV and TRBJ gene were applied in first-round PCR. TCRdb reprocessed the multiplex PCR reads with MiXCR, giving one entry per CDR3 protein. Counted here are about 35,000 distinct CDR3 sequences, around 35% occurring once; the ten biggest clones make up 16%. This clonotype has at least ten counts. CDR3 length: 16 amino acids. The germline CDR1 and CDR2 sequences are LNHDA and SQIVND (reference sequence). V lost 5 bases to trimming and J lost 0 bases; unmatched junction nucleotides: 6.

The receptor was isolated from a donor aged 50 or older with non-small cell lung cancer. Sequencing used PBMCs, obtained before or after stereotactic body radiation therapy (not recorded which). J is TRBJ2-1 and V is TRBV19; 8 nucleotides line up with TRBD1. CDR3 protein: CASSPRTGSSYNEQFF. The CDR3 nucleotides read TGTGCCAGTAGTCCCCGGACAGGGAGCTCCTACAATGAGCAGTTCTTC.